The sequence of this TCR beta chain was determined in a study of T cells expressing NK-cell markers. Across the study: Repertoire data for TCR beta were derived from sorted T cells (CD3+CD56+NKG2C+, CD3+CD56+NKG2C- and CD3+CD56-NKG2C+).

In germline, CDR1 is MNHEY, CDR2 SMNVEV (reference sequence). The CDR3 covers 16 residues. Synthesis of TCR beta cDNA relied on 5'RACE template switching carrying UMIs. From its re-call of the 5' RACE reads, TCRdb lists each CDR3 protein once, without DNA. There are some 500,000 distinct CDR3 sequences in the sample, with almost 1.5% held by the top ten. Sequencing was performed on blood T cells: a sorted CD56 or NKG2C T cell subset, CD4+ or CD8+ T cells, or bulk PBMC T cells (not recorded which). The chain couples TRBV27 to TRBJ2-3; TCRdb reports TRBD1, a call that lacks DNA to check it against. This clonotype originated in a woman in her forties or fifties in good health. The chain's CDR3 is CASSLRQGRGTDTQYF.